This TCR beta chain was retrieved from a study of cytotoxic CD8 clonotypes in ibrutinib-treated CLL. TCRdb's table, derived via immunoSEQ multiplex PCR, lists solely in-frame clones and lacks some. The sample has more than 300,000 clones, approximately 80% seen once. The CDR3 runs to 15 residues. V shed 0 bases, J shed 4 bases, and the junction held 3 bases outside the gene matches. CDR1 is GTSNPN, CDR2 SVGIG, per germline (reference sequence). The chain has TRBV30 and TRBJ2-1; 10 nucleotides align to TRBD2. The sequencing used PBMCs, collected before ibrutinib treatment. The source of this sequence is a human donor with chronic lymphocytic leukemia. The CDR3 DNA reads TGTGCCTGGAGTGTAGGAGCGGGAGGGTACAATGAGCAGTTCTTC. It is translated as CAWSVGAGGYNEQFF. The whole variable domain, remainder taken from reference TRBV30 and TRBJ2-1, is SQTIHQWPATLVQPVGSPLSLECTVEGTSNPNLYWYRQAAGRGLQLLFYSVGIGQISSEVPQNLSASRPQDRQFILSSKKLLLSDSGFYLCAWSVGAGGYNEQFFGPGTRLTVL.